This T cell receptor beta chain was observed in a study of beta chain features in type 1 diabetes. Broader study findings: Fewer junction insertions and more nucleotide deletions appeared in type 1 diabetes patients.

The CDR3 has 13 residues. The germline gives CDR1 LGHNA, CDR2 YSLEER. The V end lost 0 bases, the J end lost 5 bases, and 7 bases lay between the germline ends. Expressed TCRB transcripts were sequenced after all isolated RNA was converted to cDNA. Naive, central memory and regulatory T cell samples averaged roughly 3.6 million immunoSEQ reads each. Sequenced by immunoSEQ multiplex PCR; TCRdb stores in-frame clones only, minus some. The sample has hundreds of thousands of clones, 15% seen once. About this clone itself: What it binds is not known.

A CD45RO/CCR7/CD25/CD127/CD95/CD27 panel sorted naive, central memory, regulatory and stem cell-like memory CD4+ cells. The TCR comes from a man between 18 and 29 years old in good health. J is TRBJ1-1 and V is TRBV4-3; no firm D call. Sequenced material: naive CD4+ T cells from blood. CDR3 in amino acids: CASSQETFTEAFF. In DNA, the CDR3 is TGCGCCAGCAGCCAAGAAACGTTTACTGAAGCTTTCTTT.